Described below is a single T cell receptor beta chain sequence and its context. Between the trimmed V and J ends, which lost 3 bases and 5 bases, there was a span of 15 bases. CDR3 length equals 15 residues. CDR1 is SGHTA, CDR2 FQGNSA, per germline. This specimen belongs to a study of T cell changes during pregnancy in multiple sclerosis. TCRdb keeps only in-frame clones here, not all; method: immunoSEQ multiplex PCR. This table holds about 40,000 clones, 90% found once. This TCR came from a female donor with multiple sclerosis, enrolled in a pregnancy study. Source: CD4+ T cells from peripheral blood mononuclear cells, taken in the third trimester of pregnancy. The chain combines TRBV7-2 with TRBJ2-3; D might be TRBD2 (5 bases). The CDR3 sequence: CASSFRAGFRDTQYF. For the CDR3, the DNA is TGTGCCAGCAGCTTTAGGGCGGGCTTTAGAGATACGCAGTATTTT.